The clone carrying this TCR beta chain was picked up a small number of times. This sample is part of a study of spatial heterogeneity in lung cancer. Study background: Raw-read counts averaged over ten per unique TCR and UMI combination.

Each CDR3 protein is one row after TCRdb ran MiXCR on the 5' RACE reads. The sample has 95,000 or so distinct CDR3 sequences, around 9% seen once. The time point here: sample taken at primary tumor resection. Whole RNA from tumor, nontumor lung or frozen PBMC was sequenced unsorted. Germline V gives CDR1 MDHEN, CDR2 SYDVKM. This CDR3 has 13 amino acids. The V and J ends lost 6 bases and 8 bases, in that order; junction bases with no gene match: 6. This chain uses TRBV28 with TRBJ2-1; the match to TRBD1 covers 8 bases. The sequence was collected from a male donor with early-stage non-small cell lung cancer. This material consisted of PBMCs, taken at surgery. CDR3 region: CASSGQGYYEQFF. In DNA, the CDR3 is TGTGCCAGCAGCGGACAGGGATACTATGAGCAGTTCTTC.